Below, 27 T cell receptor beta chains from the same sample are listed, as sequenced in a study of cytomegalovirus exposure and HLA in healthy donors. The study ran its PCR with 60 Vbeta and 13 Jbeta primers. Using immunoSEQ multiplex PCR, the repertoire was profiled, and TCRdb retains in-frame clones only, with some absent. The sample includes around 150,000 clones, roughly 9.4% of them seen just once. The sample comprised PBMCs. The origin of the receptors is a male donor in good health and CMV-seronegative.

The chain employs TRBV5-6 and TRBJ2-5, with TRBD2 as a possible D gene (6 bases). Germline CDR1 and CDR2: SGHDT and YYEEEE. Trimming pared 0 bases from V and 4 bases from J, leaving 16 bases between. The length of the CDR3 is 16 residues. The CDR3 nucleotides are TGTGCCAGCAGCTTGGCGACTGGGGGAGGAAGAGAGACCCAGTACTTC. Translation: CASSLATGGGRETQYF.

This sequence joins TRBV7-2 and TRBJ2-1, with a tentative D call TRBD2 (5 bases). The germline V and J ends were trimmed by 4 bases and 3 bases, with 13 bases remaining between them. Germline CDR1 is SGHTA and CDR2 is FQGNSA. The CDR3 is 15 amino acids. The CDR3, as DNA: TGTGCCAGCAGCTCAAGCGGTAGCATCTACAATGAGCAGTTCTTC. Amino acids: CASSSSGSIYNEQFF.

The rearrangement uses TRBV6-6 and TRBJ2-7; 7 nucleotides match TRBD1. Losses at the gene ends were 8 bases for V and 0 bases for J; bases not matched to a gene: 13. CDR3 length: 16 residues. Germline values: CDR1 MNHNY, CDR2 SVGAGI (reference sequence). CDR3 DNA: TGTGCCAGCGGGGGCCGTACAGGGGTCAACTCCTACGAGCAGTACTTC. This sequence encodes CASGGRTGVNSYEQYF.

This clone was observed a few times. The V and J genes are TRBV7-8 and TRBJ2-7, with D possibly TRBD1 on 6 matching bases. The germline gives CDR1 SGHVS, CDR2 FQNEAQ. The CDR3 sequence is 13 residues long. V gave up 1 base and J gave up 6 bases, with 10 bases separating them. CDR3 in DNA: TGTGCCAGCAGCTTAGGTACAGGGACCGAGCAGTACTTC. This translates into CASSLGTGTEQYF.

V usage is TRBV19 and J usage is TRBJ1-6; D unresolved. The CDR3 has 14 residues. Germline V gene data show CDR1 as LNHDA and CDR2 as SQIVND (reference sequence). The germline V and J ends were trimmed by 0 bases and 6 bases, with 6 bases remaining between them. The CDR3 protein is CASSIDLANSPLHF. CDR3 in DNA: TGTGCCAGTAGTATAGACTTAGCTAATTCACCCCTCCACTTT.

This clone was observed a few times. This chain connects TRBV28 to TRBJ2-1; D is possibly TRBD1 (5 bases). Between the trimmed V and J ends, which lost 7 bases and 8 bases, there was a span of 12 bases. Germline-derived CDR1 and CDR2 are MDHEN and SYDVKM. CDR3 length: 12 amino acids. The CDR3 sequence is CASNPQGYEQFF. In nucleotides, the CDR3 is TGTGCCAGCAATCCTCAGGGCTATGAGCAGTTCTTC. Using reference TRBV28 and TRBJ2-1 for the parts outside the CDR3, the full variable domain is DVKVTQSSRYLVKRTGEKVFLECVQDMDHENMFWYRQDPGLGLRLIYFSYDVKMKEKGDIPEGYSVSREKKERFSLILESASTNQTSMYLCASNPQGYEQFFGPGTRLTVL.

The sample holds a few counts of this clone. The V gene is TRBV30, the J gene TRBJ1-2, with D possibly being TRBD1 (5 bases). Trimming left V 0 bases short and J 2 bases short, with 13 bases between. Germline V gene lookup returns CDR1 GTSNPN and CDR2 SVGIG (reference sequence). There are 15 residues in the CDR3. The CDR3: CAWSVRGIGNYGYTF. The CDR3 DNA sequence: TGTGCCTGGAGTGTGCGGGGGATAGGGAACTATGGCTACACCTTC. Full variable domain (outside the CDR3, taken from reference TRBV30 and TRBJ1-2): SQTIHQWPATLVQPVGSPLSLECTVEGTSNPNLYWYRQAAGRGLQLLFYSVGIGQISSEVPQNLSASRPQDRQFILSSKKLLLSDSGFYLCAWSVRGIGNYGYTFGSGTRLTVV.

A few counts support this clone. J is TRBJ2-2 and V is TRBV6-5; D uncertain. From germline, CDR1 is MNHEY and CDR2 SVGAGI. V was pared by 2 bases and J by 3 bases, with 4 bases between. The CDR3 consists of 13 residues. The CDR3 nucleotides are TGTGCCAGCAGTTACCGGGACACCGGGGAGCTGTTTTTT. Translating gives CASSYRDTGELFF.

The rearrangement links TRBV7-9 to TRBJ2-4; D remains unclear. This CDR3 is built from 16 residues. V was shortened by 1 base and J by 0 bases, with 10 bases between the two germline ends. In germline, CDR1 is SEHNR, CDR2 FQNEAQ (reference sequence). DNA of the CDR3: TGTGCCAGCAGCTTAGACGGCAGACTAGCCAAAAACATTCAGTACTTC. Translation gives CASSLDGRLAKNIQYF. Drawing the rest from reference TRBV7-9 and TRBJ2-4, the complete variable domain is DTGVSQNPRHKITKRGQNVTFRCDPISEHNRLYWYRQTLGQGPEFLTYFQNEAQLEKSRLLSDRFSAERPKGSFSTLEIQRTEQGDSAMYLCASSLDGRLAKNIQYFGAGTRLSVL.

This clone was detected a few times. V and J are TRBV6-1 and TRBJ2-7; 9 bases fit TRBD2. Germline CDR1 MNHNS, CDR2 SASEGT. This CDR3 is 13 amino acids long. Trimming took 6 bases from V and 2 from J; bases not matched to a gene: 2. In DNA, the CDR3 is TGTGCCAGCAGAGGCGGGGGGGCCTACGAGCAGTACTTC. Protein sequence: CASRGGGAYEQYF.

The J gene is TRBJ2-5, the V gene TRBV5-1; TRBD2 aligns across 9 bases. CDR1 and CDR2 (germline): SGHRS, YFSETQ. The ends lost 6 bases at V and 5 bases at J; junction bases unmatched: 8. The length of the CDR3 is 14 residues. CDR3 region: CASMLSGRAETQYF. CDR3 nucleotide sequence: TGCGCCAGCATGCTTAGCGGGAGAGCGGAGACCCAGTACTTC.

This chain joins TRBV21-1 and TRBJ2-6; TRBD2 is the table's D call and was not checked against the DNA. TRBV21-1 is a documented pseudogene. The CDR3 loop spans 19 amino acids. The CDR3, as DNA: TGTGCCAGCAGCAAAAGCGGGGGCCAGGAACCTTCTGGGGCCAACGTCCTGACTTTC. It yields the protein CASSKSGGQEPSGANVLTF.

A few counts support this clone. V gene TRBV12-2 combines with J gene TRBJ1-5; the tabulated D call, TRBD1, remains unverified against the DNA. TRBV12-2 is a recognized pseudogene. This CDR3 region has 14 residues. The CDR3 bases are TGTGCAAGTCGCTTAGCGGGCTGGGTTCAGCCCCAGCATTTT. Translated: CASRLAGWVQPQHF.

The chain employs TRBV19 and TRBJ1-5; a possible D gene is TRBD1 (5 bases). The CDR3 loop spans 14 amino acids. Trimming cost V 4 bases and J 7 bases, with 14 bases left between them. Germline CDR1 reads LNHDA; CDR2 reads SQIVND (reference sequence). The CDR3 reads CASSTAGRAQPQHF. CDR3 DNA: TGTGCCAGTAGTACAGCGGGACGGGCACAGCCCCAGCATTTT.

This rearrangement joins TRBV5-4 to TRBJ1-1; 8 bases align to TRBD1. This CDR3 has 16 amino acids. The V gene end was trimmed by 5 bases and the J gene end by 1 base; junction bases not matched to a gene: 10. CDR1 is SGHNT and CDR2 is YYREEE in the germline V gene (reference sequence). In nucleotides, the CDR3 is TGTGCCAGCAGTTCGAGAACAGGACAGGGGAACACTGAAGCTTTCTTT. Protein: CASSSRTGQGNTEAFF. The variable domain in full, with the rest retrieved from reference TRBV5-4 and TRBJ1-1, is ETGVTQSPTHLIKTRGQQVTLRCSSQSGHNTVSWYQQALGQGPQFIFQYYREEENGRGNFPPRFSGLQFPNYSSELNVNALELDDSALYLCASSSRTGQGNTEAFFGQGTRLTVV.

This chain's CDR3 is CASSQDHGTASSYEQYF. The CDR3, as DNA: TGCGCCAGCAGCCAAGATCATGGGACAGCCAGCTCCTACGAGCAGTACTTC. The gene calls are TRBV4-3 and TRBJ2-7; 7 nucleotides match TRBD1. The CDR3 runs to 17 residues. The ends lost 0 bases at V and 0 bases at J; junction bases unmatched: 8. Germline CDR1 reads LGHNA; CDR2 reads YSLEER.

This clone turned up a few times. The chain links TRBV6-5 to TRBJ2-2; no definite D call. V was clipped by 2 bases and J by 0 bases, with 7 bases between them. Germline V gene sequence: CDR1 MNHEY, CDR2 SVGAGI. The CDR3 totals 15 residues. In DNA, the CDR3 is TGTGCCAGCAGTTACGGTACAGCGAACACCGGGGAGCTGTTTTTT. Protein: CASSYGTANTGELFF.

This rearrangement joins TRBV19 to TRBJ2-3; a possible D gene is TRBD1 (5 bases). The CDR3 loop spans 18 amino acids. Trimming shortened V by 0 bases and J by 0 bases, and 16 bases separated the two germline ends. Germline-derived CDR1 and CDR2 are LNHDA and SQIVND (reference sequence). In DNA, the CDR3 is TGTGCCAGTAGTATAGACCCCCTTCGACAGTGGAGCACAGATACGCAGTATTTT. Translation: CASSIDPLRQWSTDTQYF.

This clone was detected only a few times. The rearrangement uses TRBV2 and TRBJ2-5; 8 bases match TRBD1. This CDR3 comprises 15 residues. Germline V gene lookup returns CDR1 SNHLY and CDR2 FYNNEI. The junction had 7 bases not matched to a gene; V was cut back by 6 bases and J by 1 base. CDR3 coding DNA: TGTGCCAGCAGAGACGGGACAGGAGTCCAAGAGACCCAGTACTTC. It is translated as CASRDGTGVQETQYF.

The table lists this clone with a few counts. The chain carries TRBV19 and TRBJ1-5; 7 bases map to TRBD1. The junction had 3 bases not matched to a gene; V was cut back by 0 bases and J by 4 bases. The CDR3 is made up of 15 amino acids. The germline CDR1 and CDR2 sequences are LNHDA and SQIVND (reference sequence). The CDR3 loop reads CASSIEDRLNQPQHF. The CDR3 region has the DNA TGTGCCAGTAGTATAGAGGACAGGCTTAATCAGCCCCAGCATTTT.

The table lists this clone with a few counts. The V call is TRBV9, the J call TRBJ2-4, with 8 bases that match TRBD1. After removal of 3 bases from V and 5 bases from J, the junction contained 4 bases not matched to a gene. Per germline, CDR1 SGDLS and CDR2 YYNGEE. This CDR3 has 14 residues. DNA for the CDR3: TGTGCCAGCAGCGACCAGGGACAGGAAAACATTCAGTACTTC. Amino acid sequence: CASSDQGQENIQYF.

The rearrangement links TRBV28 to TRBJ1-5, with TRBD1 as a possible D gene (5 bases). Trimming took 4 bases from V and 10 from J, leaving 20 bases between them. Germline V gene lookup returns CDR1 MDHEN and CDR2 SYDVKM. This CDR3 region has 15 residues. The CDR3 DNA follows: TGTGCCAGCAGTTCCCAGGGAAGGGAATCACATCCCCAGCATTTT. Translation gives CASSSQGRESHPQHF.

In this sample, this clone turned up a few times. This chain connects TRBV6-5 to TRBJ1-2; unclear D gene. Germline lookup yields CDR1 MNHEY and CDR2 SVGAGI. The CDR3 has 13 amino acids. V was cut by 6 bases and J by 1 base, with 9 bases left in between. CDR3: CASRKTSNYGYTF. The CDR3 DNA reads as TGTGCCAGCAGGAAGACAAGTAACTATGGCTACACCTTC.

This clone was counted a few times. The chain links TRBV25-1 to TRBJ1-6; the match to TRBD1 covers 7 bases. The CDR3 covers 13 residues. Germline loops: CDR1 MGHDK, CDR2 SYGVNS. After removal of 7 bases from V and 9 bases from J, the junction contained 6 bases not matched to a gene. The chain's CDR3 is CASMEGAGSPLHF. The CDR3 DNA follows: TGTGCCAGCATGGAGGGGGCCGGTTCACCCCTCCACTTT.

This clone has more than one count but fewer than ten. J is TRBJ1-1 and V is TRBV4-1; D is unclear. This CDR3 spans 13 amino acids. The V gene's germline CDR1 is MGHRA and CDR2 YSYEKL. Trimming stripped 4 bases from V and 0 bases from J, with 6 bases between. The CDR3 DNA reads as TGCGCCAGCAGCCTACTGGTGAACACTGAAGCTTTCTTT. It is translated as CASSLLVNTEAFF.

The rearrangement links TRBV19 to TRBJ2-1; the D gene is possibly TRBD1 (5 bases). Germline V gene sequence: CDR1 LNHDA, CDR2 SQIVND (reference sequence). V dropped 10 bases and J dropped 6 bases, with 13 bases sitting between them. This CDR3 spans 12 amino acids. The CDR3 sequence: CAILGVFNEQFF. DNA for the CDR3: TGTGCCATCCTAGGGGTTTTCAATGAGCAGTTCTTC.

This clone showed up just a few times. The same CDR3 is also encoded by other DNA sequences in this sample. V gene TRBV6-6 combines with J gene TRBJ1-1; unclear D gene. V lost 3 bases and J 1 base, leaving 9 bases between the germline ends. The CDR3 is made up of 14 amino acids. CDR1 and CDR2 (germline): MNHNY, SVGAGI (reference sequence). The CDR3 reads CASSYSGWNTEAFF. For the CDR3, the DNA is TGTGCCAGCAGTTATTCGGGATGGAACACTGAAGCTTTCTTT.